This T cell receptor (beta chain) comes out of a study of blood T cell repertoires in COVID-19. Grouping used clinical history reported by participants in a survey and questionnaire. All recovered Cohort 3 donors got two negative PCRs, got clearance, or saw symptom resolution. From germline, CDR1 is GTSNPN and CDR2 SVGIG (reference sequence). V trimming: 5 bases; J trimming: 2 bases; junction bases outside the gene matches: 3. This CDR3 spans 12 amino acids. Sequencing used immunoSEQ multiplex PCR; TCRdb keeps in-frame clones, though not all of them. This sample has hundreds of thousands of clones, with around nine tenths found just once.

The clonotype originates from a woman between 45 and 60 years old who had recovered from COVID-19. The sequencing sample was made of PBMCs or T cells enriched from blood (not recorded which). This chain links TRBV30 with TRBJ2-7; TRBD2 matches at 7 bases. The CDR3 is CAWEAGPYEQYF. The CDR3 DNA is TGTGCCTGGGAAGCGGGACCCTACGAGCAGTACTTC.